Ten or more counts support the clone carrying this TCR beta chain. The target antigen is unknown. As it was prepared, the TCRbeta library received unique molecular identifiers. TCRdb independently ran MiXCR on the PCR reads; one entry per CDR3 protein. The table has roughly 420,000 distinct CDR3 sequences, around 15% seen once. The entry originates in a study of T-cell reconstitution after alpha-beta-depleted transplantation in children. Study conclusions and caveats: Newly produced T cells mostly provided counts and TCRbeta diversity after one year, as hyperexpanded clones declined.

The ends were cut back, 5 bases at V and 1 base at J, with 12 bases in the middle. This CDR3 is 14 amino acids long. Looked up from germline, CDR1 is MNHEY and CDR2 is SMNVEV (reference sequence). This sample comprised PBMCs, mostly from graft donor cells, obtained 360 days after TCRalphabeta/CD19-depleted stem cell transplant. The source of this sequence is a boy in the first two years of life who had a stem cell transplant for Wiskott-Aldrich syndrome, so the T cells may come from the graft donor. V and J are TRBV27 and TRBJ2-7; D may be TRBD2 (5 bases). The CDR3 spells CASSTLAGSYEQYF. The DNA for the CDR3 is TGTGCCAGCAGTACCCTAGCAGGTTCCTACGAGCAGTACTTC.